This TCR beta chain was identified in a study of patients and donors after allogeneic stem cell transplantation. The V and J ends lost 4 bases and 3 bases, in that order; junction bases with no gene match: 6. In germline, CDR1 is SGHRS, CDR2 YFSETQ. The CDR3 runs 14 residues. From the RT-PCR reads, TCRdb called clonotypes with MiXCR, one entry per CDR3 protein. The sample yields over 350,000 distinct CDR3 sequences, roughly 17% seen once. This receptor was identified in a human donor who was either an allogeneic HSCT recipient or a stem cell or donor lymphocyte infusion donor (not recorded which). It is not recorded whose cells these are; they may come from a transplant donor. Specimen: blood, either unsorted or a sorted T cell fraction (not recorded which). The rearrangement joins TRBV5-1 to TRBJ2-5, with 7 bases identical to TRBD1. The CDR3: CASSITTGEETQYF. CDR3 nucleotide sequence: TGCGCCAGCAGCATAACTACAGGGGAAGAGACCCAGTACTTC. The full variable domain, completed using reference TRBV5-1 and TRBJ2-5, is KAGVTQTPRYLIKTRGQQVTLSCSPISGHRSVSWYQQTPGQGLQFLFEYFSETQRNKGNFPGRFSGRQFSNSRSEMNVSTLELGDSALYLCASSITTGEETQYFGPGTRLLVL.